The sequence of this TCR beta chain was determined in a study of vaccination and CD4 T cells after COVID-19 (dated by TCRdb to the early 2020s). With regard to the full study: Convalescent patients had a positive SARS-CoV-2 result on nasal swab PCR, and of these patients, nine had mild disease and one had severe disease. The convalescent cohort comprised six males and four females, including two Hispanic individuals, seven Caucasians, two Asians and one multiracial person. Participants received two doses of either the Pfizer-BioNTech BNT162b2 vaccine (n=8) or the Moderna mRNA-1273 vaccine (n=2). Post-COVID blood samples from convalescent patients were collected a median of about 110 days after diagnosis, with a range of roughly 35 to 180 days. Post-vaccine blood samples were obtained a median of approximately 74 days after the second vaccine dose, with a range of roughly 12 to 250 days. The cultures were stimulated with overlapping spike peptide pools from SARS-CoV-2 and from the common cold coronaviruses HCoV-NL63, HCoV-OC43 and HCoV-229E. Control cultures used a CEFX viral epitope pool as positive control, an HIV-1 Nef peptide pool as negative control, or no peptide. In ten to eleven COVID-19 convalescent patients and a handful of infection-naive healthy vaccine recipients, researchers compared the spike-specific CD4+ TCR repertoire from before mRNA vaccination with the repertoire from after. What the authors observed across the whole study: The study included relatively few convalescent patients and did not analyze early timepoints after natural infection. In convalescent patients, a median approximately 86% of post-vaccine SARS-CoV-2-reactive clones were detected only after vaccination, suggesting vaccine-specific priming. The median number of SARS-CoV-2-reactive clonotypes rose from about 19 after infection to roughly 40 after vaccination, but the change was not significant. Of the vaccine-specific clones found in convalescent patients, nearly all (304 of 307) were mono-reactive for SARS-CoV-2 spike instead of being cross-reactive with common cold coronaviruses.

The CDR3 has 12 amino acids, counting the end cysteine and phenylalanine. Solely the CDR3 DNA is kept, with 36 bases framed from the first base. CDR1 and CDR2, per the germline V gene (reference sequence), are DFQATT and SNEGSKA. V sheds 4 bases and J sheds 4 bases, leaving 10 bases between their ends. For this clonotype: This clone's antigen is unknown. No per-base quality is available; no much larger clone lies one base away.

Library generation was performed with PCR. DNA from cultured CD4+ T cells was subjected to TCR sequencing with the Oncomine TCR Beta short-read assay at the Johns Hopkins FTIC core. Genomic DNA was extracted from the cultured CD4+ T cells with the QIAamp micro DNA kit. Oncomine TCR Beta libraries made from cultured CD4+ T cells were pooled using unique dual indexes and sequenced on an Illumina iSeq 100. The original methods were these. Non-productive sequences were removed, and CDR3s not starting with C, not ending with F or W, or shorter than 7 amino acids were discarded. The MANAFEST web application identified antigen-specific clonotypes by comparing peptide-stimulated wells against reference wells and other culture wells. To be called positive, a clone needed an FDR below 0.05, an odds ratio above 5, and a productive frequency above 0.1% in at least two of three replicate wells. Cross-reactive clonotypes were defined as significantly expanded in both SARS-CoV-2 spike wells and at least one common cold coronavirus spike condition. CDR3 homology was assessed with Levenshtein distances (stringdist) and unrooted phylogenetic trees (ape) in R version 3.6.1. TCRdb reran the public reads through fastp at Q25 and MiXCR, keeping productive beta chains. When rows share a CDR3 protein, they turn into one entry using the most common DNA and genes. The V and J calls were determined by TCRdb, not by the authors. The sample table shows around 10,000 distinct CDR3 sequences, and 50% to 60% are seen once. Of the sample, about 20% is held by the ten largest clones.

The treatment or condition label of this sample denotes: roughly 10-day PBMC culture with coronavirus spike peptide pools or control peptides (ViraFEST assay). The ViraFEST assay was used in the study, in which antigen-specific T cells were expanded with peptide pools and expanded clonotypes were subsequently identified by TCR sequencing. The convalescent patients' positive SARS-CoV-2 PCR tests were from March to December 2020, which was before the Alpha, Beta and Delta variants emerged in the United States. Each well held millions of PBMCs cultured in IMDM containing about 5% human AB serum and roughly 10 IU/ml IL-2, with 10 ug/ml peptide pools added. On days 3 and 7, half of the culture medium was replaced with fresh IL-2-containing medium. CD4+ T cells were isolated after about nine days of culture through negative selection using the EasySep CD4+ T cell isolation kit. Ficoll-Paque Plus gradient centrifugation was used to isolate PBMCs from whole blood, and the isolated PBMCs were then either used fresh or cryopreserved at -140C. Culture conditions were generally each tested in triplicate wells.

Sequenced: CD4+ T cells from blood, cultured in vitro. The sequence was obtained from a human donor who had recovered from COVID-19. The chain is assembled from TRBV20-1 and TRBJ1-1, with the D gene call left open. The CDR3 region reads CSAKDWITEAFF. The DNA is TGCAGTGCTAAAGACTGGATCACTGAAGCTTTCTTT.